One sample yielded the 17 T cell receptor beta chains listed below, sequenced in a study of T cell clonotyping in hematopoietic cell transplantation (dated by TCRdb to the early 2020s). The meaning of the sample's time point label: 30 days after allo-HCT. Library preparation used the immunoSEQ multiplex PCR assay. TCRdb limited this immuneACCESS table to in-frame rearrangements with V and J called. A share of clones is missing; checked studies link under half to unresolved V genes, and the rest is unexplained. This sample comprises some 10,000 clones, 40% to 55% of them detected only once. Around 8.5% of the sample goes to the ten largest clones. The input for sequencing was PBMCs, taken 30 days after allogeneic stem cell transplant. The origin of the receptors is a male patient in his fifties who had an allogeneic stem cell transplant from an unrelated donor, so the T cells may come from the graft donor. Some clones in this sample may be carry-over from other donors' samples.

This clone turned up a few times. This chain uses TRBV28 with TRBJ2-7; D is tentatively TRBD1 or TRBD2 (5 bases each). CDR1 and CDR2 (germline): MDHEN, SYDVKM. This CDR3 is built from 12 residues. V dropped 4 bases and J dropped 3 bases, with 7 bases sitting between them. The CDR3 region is CASSWGYYEQYF. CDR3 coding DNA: TGTGCCAGCAGTTGGGGGTACTACGAGCAGTACTTC.

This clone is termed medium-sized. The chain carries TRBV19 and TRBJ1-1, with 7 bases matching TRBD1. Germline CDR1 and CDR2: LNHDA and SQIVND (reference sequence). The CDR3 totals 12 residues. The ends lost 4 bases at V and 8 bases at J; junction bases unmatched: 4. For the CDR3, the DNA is TGTGCCAGTAGTACAGGGGGACGAGAAGCTTTCTTT. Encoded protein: CASSTGGREAFF.

The CDR3 nucleotides are TGTGCCAGCAGCTTCGGGTGGGAGATCCGCGAGCAGTACTTC. As protein: CASSFGWEIREQYF. The chain couples TRBV5-6 to TRBJ2-7; D perhaps matches TRBD2 (5 bases). This CDR3 is 14 amino acids long. V lost 2 bases to trimming and J lost 6 bases, with 15 bases between them. Per the germline V gene, CDR1 is SGHDT and CDR2 is YYEEEE.

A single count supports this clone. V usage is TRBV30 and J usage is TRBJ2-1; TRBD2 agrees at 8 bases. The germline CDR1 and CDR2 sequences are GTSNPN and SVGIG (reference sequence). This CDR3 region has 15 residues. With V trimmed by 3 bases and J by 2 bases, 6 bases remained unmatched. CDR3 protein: CAWRGGSGTYNEQFF. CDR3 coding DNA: TGTGCCTGGAGGGGAGGTAGCGGGACCTACAATGAGCAGTTCTTC.

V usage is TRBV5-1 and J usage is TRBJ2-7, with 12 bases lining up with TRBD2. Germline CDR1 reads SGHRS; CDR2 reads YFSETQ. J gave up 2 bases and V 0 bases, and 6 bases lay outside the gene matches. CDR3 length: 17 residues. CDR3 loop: CASSLGLAGVETYEQYF. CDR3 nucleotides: TGCGCCAGCAGCTTGGGACTAGCGGGAGTGGAGACCTACGAGCAGTACTTC. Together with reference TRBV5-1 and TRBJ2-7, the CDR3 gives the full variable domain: KAGVTQTPRYLIKTRGQQVTLSCSPISGHRSVSWYQQTPGQGLQFLFEYFSETQRNKGNFPGRFSGRQFSNSRSEMNVSTLELGDSALYLCASSLGLAGVETYEQYFGPGTRLTVT.

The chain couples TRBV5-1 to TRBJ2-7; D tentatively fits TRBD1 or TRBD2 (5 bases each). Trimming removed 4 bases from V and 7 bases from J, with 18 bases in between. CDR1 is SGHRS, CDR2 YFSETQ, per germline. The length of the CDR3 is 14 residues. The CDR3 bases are TGCGCCAGCAGCGCCGGGGACGGGGTGGAGGAGCAGTACTTC. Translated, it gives CASSAGDGVEEQYF.

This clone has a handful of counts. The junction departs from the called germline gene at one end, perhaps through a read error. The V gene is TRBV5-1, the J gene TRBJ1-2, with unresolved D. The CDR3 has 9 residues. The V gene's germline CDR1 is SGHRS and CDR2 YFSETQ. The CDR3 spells CASSSSPSF. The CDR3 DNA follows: TGCGCCAGCAGCTCGTCCCCCTCCTTC.

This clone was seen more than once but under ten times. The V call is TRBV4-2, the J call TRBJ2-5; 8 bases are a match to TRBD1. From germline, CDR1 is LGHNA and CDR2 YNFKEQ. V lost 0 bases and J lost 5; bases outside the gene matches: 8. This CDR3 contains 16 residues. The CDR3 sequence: CASSQELQGGMETQYF. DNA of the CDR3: TGTGCCAGCAGCCAAGAATTACAGGGGGGCATGGAGACCCAGTACTTC.

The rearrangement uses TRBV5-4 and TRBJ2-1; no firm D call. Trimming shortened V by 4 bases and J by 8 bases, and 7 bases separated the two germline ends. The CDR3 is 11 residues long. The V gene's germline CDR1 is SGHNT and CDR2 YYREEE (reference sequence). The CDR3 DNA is TGTGCCAGCAGCCGCCCGTATGAGCAGTTCTTC. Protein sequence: CASSRPYEQFF.

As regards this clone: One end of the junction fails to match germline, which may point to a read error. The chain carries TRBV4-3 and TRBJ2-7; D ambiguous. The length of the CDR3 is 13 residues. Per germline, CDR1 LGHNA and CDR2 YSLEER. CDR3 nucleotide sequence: TGCGCCAGCAGCCAGGGGTCCTCCTACGAGCAGTGCTTC. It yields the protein CASSQGSSYEQCF.

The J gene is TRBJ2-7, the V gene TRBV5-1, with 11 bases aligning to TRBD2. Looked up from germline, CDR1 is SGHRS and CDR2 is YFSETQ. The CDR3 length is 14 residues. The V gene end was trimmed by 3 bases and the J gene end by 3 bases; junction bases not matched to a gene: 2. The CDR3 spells CASSSGLADYEQYF. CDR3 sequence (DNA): TGCGCCAGCAGCTCGGGACTAGCGGACTACGAGCAGTACTTC.

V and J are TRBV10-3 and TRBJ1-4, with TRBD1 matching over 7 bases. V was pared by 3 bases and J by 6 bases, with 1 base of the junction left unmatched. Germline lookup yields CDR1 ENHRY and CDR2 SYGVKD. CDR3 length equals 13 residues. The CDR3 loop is CAISEQGHEKLFF. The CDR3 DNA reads TGTGCCATCAGTGAACAGGGGCATGAAAAACTGTTTTTT.

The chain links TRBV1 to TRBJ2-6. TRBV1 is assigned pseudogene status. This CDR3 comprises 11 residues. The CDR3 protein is CTRSRANVLTF. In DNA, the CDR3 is TGCACCAGAAGTCGGGCCAACGTCCTGACTTTC.

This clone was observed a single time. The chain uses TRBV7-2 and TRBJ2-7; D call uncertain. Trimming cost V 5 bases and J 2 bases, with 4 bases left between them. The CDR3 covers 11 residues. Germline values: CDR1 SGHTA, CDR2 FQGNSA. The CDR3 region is CASSAAYEQYF. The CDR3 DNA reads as TGTGCCAGCAGCGCTGCCTACGAGCAGTACTTC. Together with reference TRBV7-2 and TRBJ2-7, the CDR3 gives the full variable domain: GAGVSQSPSNKVTEKGKDVELRCDPISGHTALYWYRQSLGQGLEFLIYFQGNSAPDKSGLPSDRFSAERTGGSVSTLTIQRTQQEDSAVYLCASSAAYEQYFGPGTRLTVT.

The chain's CDR3 is CAWRILGTDTQYF. The DNA for the CDR3 is TGTGCCTGGAGGATACTGGGGACGGATACGCAGTATTTT. The V call is TRBV30, the J call TRBJ2-3; D tentatively fits TRBD1 or TRBD2 (5 bases each). This CDR3 is built from 13 residues. The germline gives CDR1 GTSNPN, CDR2 SVGIG (reference sequence). Trimming cost V 3 bases and J 6 bases, with 13 bases left between them. The whole variable domain, remainder taken from reference TRBV30 and TRBJ2-3, is SQTIHQWPATLVQPVGSPLSLECTVEGTSNPNLYWYRQAAGRGLQLLFYSVGIGQISSEVPQNLSASRPQDRQFILSSKKLLLSDSGFYLCAWRILGTDTQYFGPGTRLTVL.

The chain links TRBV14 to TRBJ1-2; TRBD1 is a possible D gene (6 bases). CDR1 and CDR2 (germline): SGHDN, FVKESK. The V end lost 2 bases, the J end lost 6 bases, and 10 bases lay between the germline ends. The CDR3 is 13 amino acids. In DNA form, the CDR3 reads TGTGCCAGCAGCCAAAGGGACATAAATGGCTACACCTTC. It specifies CASSQRDINGYTF.

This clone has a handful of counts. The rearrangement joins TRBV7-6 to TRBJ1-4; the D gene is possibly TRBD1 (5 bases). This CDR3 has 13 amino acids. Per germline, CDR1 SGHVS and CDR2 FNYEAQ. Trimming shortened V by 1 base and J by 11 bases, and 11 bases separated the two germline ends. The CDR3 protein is CASSLEPWGKLFF. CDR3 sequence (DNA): TGTGCCAGCAGCTTAGAGCCCTGGGGGAAACTGTTTTTT. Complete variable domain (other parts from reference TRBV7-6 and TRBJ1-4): GAGVSQSPRYKVTKRGQDVALRCDPISGHVSLYWYRQALGQGPEFLTYFNYEAQQDKSGLPNDRFSAERPEGSISTLTIQRTEQRDSAMYRCASSLEPWGKLFFGSGTQLSVL.